One T cell receptor (beta chain) is described in this entry. Its matching antigen is unknown. CDR3 length equals 16 residues. The germline gives CDR1 SEHNR, CDR2 FQNEAQ (reference sequence). V lost 5 bases to trimming and J lost 2 bases; unmatched junction nucleotides: 11. The data derive from a study of shared clonotypes between healthy human individuals. On the study more broadly: Researchers assigned three CD4 naive, three CD4 memory, two CD8 naive and one CD8 memory plate to each donor. Overall study findings and caveats: The authors sampled blood alone, and tissue repertoires likely differ.

In the source study's methods: In the immunoSEQ data, sequences were junction-only and lacked quality scores, so filtering differed. Libraries were prepared by immunoSEQ multiplex PCR; TCRdb keeps only in-frame clonotypes and omits some of them. The DNA gave D and trimming, while V, J and clone size come from that table. This table holds 2 million or so clones, roughly 94% found once. Naivety among CD8 cells was defined by CD45RO negativity and positive CCR7 selection, thereby excluding terminally differentiated effector memory CD45RA+ cells. The donors were all Caucasian adults (living in Nashville, Tennessee).

The specimen sequenced was naive CD8+ T cells sorted from blood. The TCR sequence derives from a man aged 18-30 years in good health. The chain carries TRBV7-9 and TRBJ2-5, with 7 bases lining up with TRBD1. The CDR3 is CASSEPSDRLQETQYF. The DNA for the CDR3 is TGTGCCAGCAGCGAACCTTCGGACAGGTTGCAAGAGACCCAGTACTTC.